The clone carrying this TCR beta chain was detected once. Patients of the Seattle cohort, enrolled during active infection, were followed longitudinally. The table came from immunoSEQ multiplex PCR; TCRdb's copy has only in-frame clones and leaves some out. The sample consists of around 200,000 clones, 75% to 85% of them appearing once. This specimen belongs to a study of blood T cell repertoires in COVID-19. The wider study: The analysed material was cDNA or gDNA that came from T cells, B-cell-depleted T cells, or PBMCs.

Germline CDR1 MNHNY, CDR2 SVGAGI (reference sequence). V lost 4 bases and J lost 1, with 10 bases in between. The CDR3 runs to 14 residues. This TCR derives from a woman in her forties with COVID-19, enrolled during active disease. This chain links TRBV6-6 with TRBJ1-1, with D maybe TRBD1 (5 bases). The sequenced sample was peripheral blood. The CDR3 nucleotides read TGTGCCAGCAGTTGGGGGGGTGAGAACACTGAAGCTTTCTTT. Translating gives CASSWGGENTEAFF.